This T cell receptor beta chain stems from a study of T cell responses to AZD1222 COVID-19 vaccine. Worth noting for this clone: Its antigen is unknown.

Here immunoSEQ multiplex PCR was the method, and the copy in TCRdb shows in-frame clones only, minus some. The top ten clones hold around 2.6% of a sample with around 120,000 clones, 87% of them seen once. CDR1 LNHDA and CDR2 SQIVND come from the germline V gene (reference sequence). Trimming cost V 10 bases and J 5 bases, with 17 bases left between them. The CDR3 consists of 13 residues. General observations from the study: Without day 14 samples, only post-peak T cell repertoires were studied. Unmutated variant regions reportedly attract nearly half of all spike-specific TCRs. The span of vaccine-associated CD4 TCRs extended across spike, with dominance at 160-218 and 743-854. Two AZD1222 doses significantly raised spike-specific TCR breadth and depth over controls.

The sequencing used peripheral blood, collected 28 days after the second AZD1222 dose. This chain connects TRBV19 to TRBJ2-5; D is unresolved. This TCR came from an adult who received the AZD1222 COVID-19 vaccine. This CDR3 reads CATKTRVGETQYF. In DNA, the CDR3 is TGTGCCACCAAGACACGCGTTGGTGAGACCCAGTACTTC.